This passage covers 14 T cell receptor beta chains from one sample sequenced in a study of T cell changes during pregnancy in multiple sclerosis (dated by TCRdb to between 2018 and 2020). Libraries were prepared through the immunoSEQ multiplex PCR assay. TCRdb stores this immuneACCESS table with in-frame sequences only. Part of the clones is absent; in the studies checked, under half of the shortfall reflects unresolved V genes, and no reason is known for the rest. This sample has some 37,000 clones in its table, and more than 85% of those were observed once. The ten largest clones represent about 12% of the sample. The source was CD8+ T cells from peripheral blood mononuclear cells, collected after pregnancy. The receptors here all came from a female donor with multiple sclerosis, enrolled in a pregnancy study.

DNA for the CDR3: TGCGCCAGCTCGGGGGAGACCCAGTACTTC. It translates to CASSGETQYF. The chain couples TRBV10-2 to TRBJ2-5, with a tentative D call TRBD2 (5 bases). V shed 8 bases and J shed 5 bases, with 6 bases lying between them. CDR1 and CDR2 (germline): WSHSY, SAAADI. This CDR3 spans 10 amino acids.

The chain employs TRBV15 and TRBJ1-1; 8 bases map to TRBD1. Germline loops: CDR1 LNHNV, CDR2 YYDKDF (reference sequence). CDR3 length: 18 amino acids. V lost 1 base to trimming and J lost 6 bases; unmatched junction nucleotides: 16. CDR3 nucleotides: TGTGCCACCAGCAGAGGGGCCCTGGACAGGGTAGTTATCGCTGAAGCTTTCTTT. It yields the protein CATSRGALDRVVIAEAFF.

The V gene is TRBV19, the J gene TRBJ1-2; 8 nucleotides match TRBD1. The ends lost 6 bases at V and 7 bases at J; junction bases unmatched: 16. The CDR3 length is 16 residues. Germline V gene sequence: CDR1 LNHDA, CDR2 SQIVND (reference sequence). In nucleotides, the CDR3 is TGTGCCAGTAGCCCCCCACAGGCAGGGGGCATCGGTGGCTACACCTTC. Its protein is CASSPPQAGGIGGYTF.

The chain combines TRBV29-1 with TRBJ2-5; D may be TRBD2 (6 bases). The V end was cut by 0 bases, the J end by 3 bases, with 26 bases between. Germline CDR1 is SQVTM and CDR2 is ANQGSEA. CDR3 length equals 19 residues. The chain's CDR3 is CSVEDRGSGGLFPEETQYF. CDR3 DNA sequence: TGCAGCGTTGAAGATCGGGGAAGCGGAGGACTATTCCCCGAAGAGACCCAGTACTTC.

This rearrangement joins TRBV6-1 to TRBJ2-7; unclear D gene. V was clipped by 1 base and J by 2 bases, with 6 bases between them. This CDR3 comprises 13 residues. Germline CDR1 MNHNS, CDR2 SASEGT. CDR3 sequence (DNA): TGTGCCAGCAGTGAAGACAGTACCTACGAGCAGTACTTC. Protein product: CASSEDSTYEQYF.

Only one count was recorded for this clone. The chain recombines TRBV30 with TRBJ1-1; tentatively, D is TRBD1 (5 bases). Looked up from germline, CDR1 is GTSNPN and CDR2 is SVGIG (reference sequence). The CDR3 spans 13 residues. Trimming cost V 3 bases and J 1 base, with 9 bases left between them. The CDR3 here is CAWRRGGNTEAFF. The CDR3, as DNA: TGTGCCTGGAGGCGCGGGGGGAACACTGAAGCTTTCTTT.

The chain links TRBV21-1 to TRBJ1-4; TRBD1, the table's D call, was not compared with the DNA. TRBV21-1 is deemed a pseudogene. The CDR3 covers 18 residues. CDR3 nucleotides: TGTGCCAGCAGCAAAGATTCTCAGGGGCCCGGCGAGGATGAAAAACTGTTTTTT. Its translation: CASSKDSQGPGEDEKLFF.

In nucleotides, the CDR3 is TGTGCCAGCAGTGGGCACAGGGAAACGTACATGAACACTGAAGCTTTCTTT. Translation: CASSGHRETYMNTEAFF. The V gene is TRBV2, the J gene TRBJ1-1; tentative D call: TRBD1 (6 bases). Trimming shortened V by 4 bases and J by 0 bases, and 18 bases separated the two germline ends. CDR1 and CDR2 (germline): SNHLY, FYNNEI. CDR3 length: 17 residues.

In this sample, this clone turned up a few times. This chain connects TRBV10-3 to TRBJ1-2; 8 bases agree with TRBD1. Germline V gene sequence: CDR1 ENHRY, CDR2 SYGVKD. The CDR3 runs 11 residues. With 6 bases clipped from V and 8 bases from J, the junction kept 2 bases outside the gene matches. DNA for the CDR3: TGTGCCATCAGGACAGGGGAGGGCTACACCTTC. Protein: CAIRTGEGYTF.

J is TRBJ1-5 and V is TRBV10-3, with 8 bases identical to TRBD1. This CDR3 has 16 residues. The ends lost 2 bases at V and 4 bases at J; junction bases unmatched: 7. CDR1 and CDR2 from the germline V gene are ENHRY and SYGVKD. The CDR3 coding sequence is TGTGCCATCAGTGAGGAAAGGACAGGGTTAAATCAGCCCCAGCATTTT. Amino acid sequence: CAISEERTGLNQPQHF.

The rearrangement links TRBV19 to TRBJ1-1; 7 bases align to TRBD1. V trimming: 3 bases; J trimming: 5 bases; junction bases outside the gene matches: 9. Germline loops: CDR1 LNHDA, CDR2 SQIVND (reference sequence). The CDR3 contains 15 residues. This CDR3 is CASSITGAAGTEAFF. The CDR3 nucleotides are TGTGCCAGTAGTATTACAGGGGCTGCCGGGACTGAAGCTTTCTTT.

V gene TRBV18 combines with J gene TRBJ1-2, with a possible D match to TRBD1 (5 bases). Trimming took off 3 bases at V and 3 bases at J, with 17 bases between the two ends. The CDR3 runs to 16 residues. Germline loops: CDR1 KGHSH, CDR2 LQKENI. CDR3 DNA: TGTGCCAGCTCACCGGCCGGGGCGGGGACTGACTATGGCTACACCTTC. It yields the protein CASSPAGAGTDYGYTF.

The chain employs TRBV6-5 and TRBJ2-1; 7 positions match TRBD2. The CDR3 loop spans 16 amino acids. Germline CDR1 MNHEY, CDR2 SVGAGI. The ends lost 0 bases at V and 4 bases at J; junction bases unmatched: 6. CDR3 region: CASSYSGEAGYNEQFF. CDR3 coding DNA: TGTGCCAGCAGTTACTCGGGCGAAGCGGGATACAATGAGCAGTTCTTC.

In DNA form, the CDR3 reads TGTGCCAGCAGTTACTTCGGGACAGGGGGCCTCGGGGAGCTGTTTTTT. Translation: CASSYFGTGGLGELFF. The chain links TRBV6-5 to TRBJ2-2; 12 bases are a match to TRBD1. The germline V gene has CDR1 MNHEY and CDR2 SVGAGI. Trimming cost V 1 base and J 7 bases; bases outside gene matches: 4. The CDR3 is made up of 16 amino acids.